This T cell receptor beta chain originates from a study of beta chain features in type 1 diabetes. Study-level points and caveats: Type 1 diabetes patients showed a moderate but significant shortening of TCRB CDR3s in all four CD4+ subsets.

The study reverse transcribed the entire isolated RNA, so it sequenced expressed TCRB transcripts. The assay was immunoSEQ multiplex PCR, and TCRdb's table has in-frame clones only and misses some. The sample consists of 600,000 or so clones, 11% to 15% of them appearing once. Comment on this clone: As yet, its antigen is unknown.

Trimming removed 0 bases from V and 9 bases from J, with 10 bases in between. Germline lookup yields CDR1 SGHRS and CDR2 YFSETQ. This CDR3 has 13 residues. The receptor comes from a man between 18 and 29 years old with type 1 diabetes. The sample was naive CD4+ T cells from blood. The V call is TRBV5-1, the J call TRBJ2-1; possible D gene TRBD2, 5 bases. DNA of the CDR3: TGCGCCAGCAGCTTGGCCGGGGTCGGTGAGCAGTTCTTC. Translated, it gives CASSLAGVGEQFF.